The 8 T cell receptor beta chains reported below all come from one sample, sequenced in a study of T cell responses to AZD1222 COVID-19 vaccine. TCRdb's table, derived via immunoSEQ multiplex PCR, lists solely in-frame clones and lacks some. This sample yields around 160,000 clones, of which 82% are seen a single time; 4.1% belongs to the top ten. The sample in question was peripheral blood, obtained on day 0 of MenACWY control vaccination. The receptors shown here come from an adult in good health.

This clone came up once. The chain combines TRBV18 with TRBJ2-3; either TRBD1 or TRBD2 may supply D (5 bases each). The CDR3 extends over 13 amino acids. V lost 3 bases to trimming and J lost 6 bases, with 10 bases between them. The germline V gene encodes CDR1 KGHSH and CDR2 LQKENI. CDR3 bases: TGTGCCAGCTCACCCGGGACCGACGATACGCAGTATTTT. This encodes CASSPGTDDTQYF.

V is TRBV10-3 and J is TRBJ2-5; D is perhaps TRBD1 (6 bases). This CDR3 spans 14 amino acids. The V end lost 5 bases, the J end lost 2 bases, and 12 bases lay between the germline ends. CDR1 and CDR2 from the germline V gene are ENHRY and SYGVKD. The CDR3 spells CAISPHGQQETQYF. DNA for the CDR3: TGTGCCATCAGTCCTCACGGACAGCAAGAGACCCAGTACTTC.

The DNA of the CDR3 is TGTGCCAGCAGTTCCCCTAGCGGGGGCCTGGCGGATACGCAGTATTTT. Translation gives CASSSPSGGLADTQYF. This chain joins TRBV28 and TRBJ2-3, with TRBD2 identical over 10 bases. CDR1 and CDR2 (germline): MDHEN, SYDVKM. CDR3 length: 16 residues. With V trimmed by 4 bases and J by 6 bases, 10 bases remained unmatched. Drawing the rest from reference TRBV28 and TRBJ2-3, the complete variable domain is DVKVTQSSRYLVKRTGEKVFLECVQDMDHENMFWYRQDPGLGLRLIYFSYDVKMKEKGDIPEGYSVSREKKERFSLILESASTNQTSMYLCASSSPSGGLADTQYFGPGTRLTVL.

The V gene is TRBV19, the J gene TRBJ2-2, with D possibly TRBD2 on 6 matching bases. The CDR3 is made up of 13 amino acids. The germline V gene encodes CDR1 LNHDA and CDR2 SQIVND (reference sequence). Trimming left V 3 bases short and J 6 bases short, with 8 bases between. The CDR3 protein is CASSMEGAGELFF. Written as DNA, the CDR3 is TGTGCCAGTAGTATGGAGGGAGCCGGGGAGCTGTTTTTT.

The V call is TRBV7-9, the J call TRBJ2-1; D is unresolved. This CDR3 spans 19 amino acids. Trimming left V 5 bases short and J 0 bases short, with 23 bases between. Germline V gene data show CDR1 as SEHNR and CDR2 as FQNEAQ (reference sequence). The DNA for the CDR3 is TGTGCCAGCAGCCCCCCCGACGGGCGCAAACTAAGCTCCTACAATGAGCAGTTCTTC. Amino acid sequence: CASSPPDGRKLSSYNEQFF.

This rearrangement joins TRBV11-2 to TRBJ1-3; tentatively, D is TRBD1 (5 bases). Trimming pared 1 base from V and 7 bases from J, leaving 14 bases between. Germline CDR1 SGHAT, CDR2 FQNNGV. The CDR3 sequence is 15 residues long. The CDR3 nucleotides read TGTGCCAGCAGCTTAGCGAGGGGCGAATGGAACACCATATATTTT. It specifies CASSLARGEWNTIYF.

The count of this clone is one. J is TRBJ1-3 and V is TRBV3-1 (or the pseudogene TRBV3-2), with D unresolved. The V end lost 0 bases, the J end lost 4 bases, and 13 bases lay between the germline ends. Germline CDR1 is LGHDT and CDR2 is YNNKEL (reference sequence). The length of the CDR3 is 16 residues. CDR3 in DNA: TGTGCCAGCAGCCAAGATCGAAGAGGACGAGGAAACACCATATATTTT. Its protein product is CASSQDRRGRGNTIYF.

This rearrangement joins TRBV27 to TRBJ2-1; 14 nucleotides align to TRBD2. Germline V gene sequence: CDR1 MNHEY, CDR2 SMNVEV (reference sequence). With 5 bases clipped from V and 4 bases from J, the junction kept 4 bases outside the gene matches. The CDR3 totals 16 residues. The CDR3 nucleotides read TGTGCCAGCAGTCTTCGGACTAGCGGGGGGTACAATGAGCAGTTCTTC. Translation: CASSLRTSGGYNEQFF.